This T cell receptor (beta chain) was retrieved from a study of shared clonotypes between healthy human individuals. Measured with immunoSEQ multiplex PCR; TCRdb has only the in-frame clones, and not every one. The sample lists 2 million to 2.5 million clones; under 95% were seen once. CDR1 and CDR2 (germline): SGHRS, YFSETQ. This CDR3 is 15 amino acids long. The ends were cut back, 5 bases at V and 0 bases at J, with 11 bases in the middle. The sequenced sample was naive CD4+ T cells from PBMCs. Subset noted: CD45RA+ positively selected. The sequence derives from a young man in good health. Some clones in this sample may be carry-over from other donors' samples. The chain is built from TRBV5-1 and TRBJ2-2; no definite D call. The CDR3 nucleotides read TGCGCCAGCAGTATCGAGGCAACGAACACCGGGGAGCTGTTTTTT. Encoded protein: CASSIEATNTGELFF.